This paragraph covers one T cell receptor (beta chain) sequence. What it binds is not known. This entry belongs to a study of cytomegalovirus exposure and HLA in healthy donors. Whole-study results and caveats: Researchers counted roughly 160 TCR beta chains as cytomegalovirus-associated.

J lost 4 bases, V lost 4 bases, and 9 bases had no gene match. CDR3 size: 16 residues. Germline CDR1 and CDR2: MRHNA and SNTAGT. PCR primers comprised 60 Vbeta and 13 Jbeta primers. Sequencing used immunoSEQ multiplex PCR; TCRdb keeps in-frame clones, though not all of them. Here the sample spans just over 150,000 clones, about 85% being singletons. Material: PBMCs. The rearrangement links TRBV6-4 to TRBJ2-2, with 7 bases matching TRBD2. This receptor was obtained from a man aged 18 to 35 in good health and CMV-seropositive. The CDR3 sequence is CASSASLAWGTGELFF. DNA for the CDR3: TGTGCCAGCAGTGCTTCACTAGCGTGGGGCACCGGGGAGCTGTTTTTT.